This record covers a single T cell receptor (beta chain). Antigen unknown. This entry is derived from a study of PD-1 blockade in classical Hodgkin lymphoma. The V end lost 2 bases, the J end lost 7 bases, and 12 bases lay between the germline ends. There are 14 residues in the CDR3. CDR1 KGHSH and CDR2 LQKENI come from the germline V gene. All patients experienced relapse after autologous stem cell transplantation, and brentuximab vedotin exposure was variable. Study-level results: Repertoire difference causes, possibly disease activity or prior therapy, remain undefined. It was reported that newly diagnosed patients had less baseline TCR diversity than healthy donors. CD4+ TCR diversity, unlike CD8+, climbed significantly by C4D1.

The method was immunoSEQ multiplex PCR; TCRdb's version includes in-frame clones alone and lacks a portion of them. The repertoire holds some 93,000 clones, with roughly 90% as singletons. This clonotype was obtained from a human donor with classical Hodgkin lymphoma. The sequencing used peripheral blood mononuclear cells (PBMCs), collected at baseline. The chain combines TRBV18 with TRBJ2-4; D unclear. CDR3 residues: CASSPATVSNIQYF. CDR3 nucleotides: TGTGCCAGCTCACCAGCGACCGTCAGTAACATTCAGTACTTC.